This T cell receptor beta chain was sequenced in a study of T-cell reconstitution after alpha-beta-depleted transplantation in children. Unique molecular identifiers featured in how the TCRbeta library was prepared. TCRdb processed the PCR reads anew with MiXCR; each CDR3 protein has one entry. Altogether approximately 980,000 distinct CDR3 sequences are present, roughly 29% being singletons, with the ten largest covering about 28%. This CDR3 region has 17 residues. The germline gives CDR1 LGHNA, CDR2 YSLEER. V lost 0 bases, J lost 2 bases, and 7 bases stayed unmatched. The specimen was PBMCs, mostly from graft donor cells, collected 360 days after TCRalphabeta/CD19-depleted stem cell transplant. This TCR came from a boy under three years old who had a stem cell transplant for SCID, so the T cells may come from the graft donor. This rearrangement joins TRBV4-3 to TRBJ1-5; 7 bases align to TRBD1. This chain's CDR3 is CASSQDSTGYGNQPQHF. CDR3 sequence (DNA): TGCGCCAGCAGCCAAGACTCGACAGGGTATGGCAATCAGCCCCAGCATTTT.